This is a list of T cell receptor beta chains from one sample in a study of T cell changes during pregnancy in multiple sclerosis. TCRdb keeps only in-frame clones here, not all; method: immunoSEQ multiplex PCR. The table includes about 51,000 clones, roughly 90% detected once. The sample here was CD8+ T cells from peripheral blood mononuclear cells, taken in the second trimester of pregnancy. Receptor source: a female donor with multiple sclerosis, enrolled in a pregnancy study. Each CDR3 is given with its conserved first and last residue. The size field is filled for only some rows; it gives once, few, many or a size class.

v_gene: TRBV5-4; abundance: -; j_gene: TRBJ1-6; CDR3aa: CASSLVGVSYNSPLHF
v_gene: TRBV13; abundance: -; j_gene: TRBJ1-4; CDR3aa: CASSLEWSGQGAGKLFF
v_gene: TRBV27; abundance: -; j_gene: TRBJ1-1; CDR3aa: CASRFLRNTEAFF
v_gene: TRBV9; abundance: -; j_gene: TRBJ2-1; CDR3aa: CASTHGGGRNNEQFF
v_gene: TRBV21-1; abundance: medium-sized; j_gene: TRBJ2-5; CDR3aa: CASNIRTEHRETQYF
v_gene: TRBV7-2; abundance: -; j_gene: TRBJ2-5; CDR3aa: CASSLPLTDLSQETQYF
v_gene: TRBV5-6; abundance: -; j_gene: TRBJ2-5; CDR3aa: CASSFRTEETQYF
v_gene: TRBV4-1; abundance: -; j_gene: TRBJ1-6; CDR3aa: CASSQEGTGFTPLHF
v_gene: TRBV5-6; abundance: -; j_gene: TRBJ2-2; CDR3aa: CASSSNVPGDTGELFF
v_gene: TRBV7-9; abundance: -; j_gene: TRBJ2-5; CDR3aa: CASSIYRGQGHQETQYF
v_gene: TRBV6-6; abundance: -; j_gene: TRBJ2-7; CDR3aa: CASTYAEGMREQYF
v_gene: TRBV6-5; abundance: -; j_gene: TRBJ2-7; CDR3aa: CASSYSAGTTYEQYF
v_gene: TRBV6-5; abundance: -; j_gene: TRBJ2-5; CDR3aa: CASSSGLAGLPETQYF
v_gene: TRBV15; abundance: few; j_gene: TRBJ1-1; CDR3aa: CATSREDRNTEAFF
v_gene: TRBV6-5; abundance: few; j_gene: TRBJ1-1; CDR3aa: CASSWTGVNTEAFF
v_gene: TRBV27; abundance: once; j_gene: TRBJ2-5; CDR3aa: CASRWTSGGETQYF
v_gene: TRBV4-3; abundance: -; j_gene: TRBJ1-5; CDR3aa: CASSQAWAGGNQPQHF
v_gene: TRBV27; abundance: -; j_gene: TRBJ2-3; CDR3aa: CASTPERGTDTQYF
v_gene: TRBV4-2; abundance: -; j_gene: TRBJ2-1; CDR3aa: CASSQEGGGGGGYNEQFF
v_gene: TRBV7-8; abundance: -; j_gene: TRBJ2-2; CDR3aa: CASSRASGGASGELFF
v_gene: TRBV29-1; abundance: once; j_gene: TRBJ1-2; CDR3aa: CSVAGLRGYTF
v_gene: TRBV27; abundance: -; j_gene: TRBJ2-2; CDR3aa: CASSRLAGITGELFF
v_gene: TRBV4-3; abundance: -; j_gene: TRBJ1-4; CDR3aa: CASSQVRRGEKLFF
v_gene: TRBV18; abundance: -; j_gene: TRBJ1-3; CDR3aa: CASSLGRASTTSGNTIYF
v_gene: TRBV7-9; abundance: -; j_gene: TRBJ2-7; CDR3aa: CASSSVRGGTYEQYF
v_gene: TRBV9; abundance: -; j_gene: TRBJ1-2; CDR3aa: CASSPAVLDSYGYTF
v_gene: TRBV7-8; abundance: -; j_gene: TRBJ2-1; CDR3aa: CASSLAAGAHYNEQFF
v_gene: TRBV9; abundance: -; j_gene: TRBJ1-5; CDR3aa: CASSQGYSNQPQHF
v_gene: TRBV27; abundance: once; j_gene: TRBJ1-1; CDR3aa: CATFSGNTEAFF
v_gene: TRBV27; abundance: -; j_gene: TRBJ2-7; CDR3aa: CASSWPGSHEQYF
v_gene: TRBV27; abundance: -; j_gene: TRBJ1-2; CDR3aa: CASYRGDYGYTF
v_gene: TRBV7-2; abundance: -; j_gene: TRBJ2-7; CDR3aa: CASSPPNGSSSYEQYF
v_gene: TRBV7-6; abundance: -; j_gene: TRBJ1-5; CDR3aa: CASSLSSRGNQPQHF
v_gene: TRBV6-5; abundance: -; j_gene: TRBJ2-3; CDR3aa: CASSAGQQSTDTQYF
v_gene: TRBV6-5; abundance: -; j_gene: TRBJ1-2; CDR3aa: CASSGGASNYGYTF
v_gene: TRBV9; abundance: -; j_gene: TRBJ2-5; CDR3aa: CASSVSGQLDETQYF
v_gene: TRBV5-8; abundance: -; j_gene: TRBJ1-3; CDR3aa: CASSLRFSGNTIYF
v_gene: TRBV4-3; abundance: -; j_gene: TRBJ1-4; CDR3aa: CASSQDIEDRAFNEKLFF
v_gene: TRBV10-3; abundance: -; j_gene: TRBJ2-7; CDR3aa: CAISESGTSGYEQYF
v_gene: TRBV15; abundance: once; j_gene: TRBJ1-4; CDR3aa: CATSRQGEHEKLFF
v_gene: TRBV7-7; abundance: -; j_gene: TRBJ2-7; CDR3aa: CASSFGTGAYEQYF
v_gene: TRBV6-6; abundance: -; j_gene: TRBJ2-1; CDR3aa: CASSYAQGLSYNEQFF
v_gene: TRBV13; abundance: -; j_gene: TRBJ1-5; CDR3aa: CASRVQGAGNQPQHF
v_gene: TRBV4-2; abundance: -; j_gene: TRBJ2-7; CDR3aa: CASSQLAGGLSYEQYF
v_gene: TRBV27; abundance: -; j_gene: TRBJ2-1; CDR3aa: CASTGGSNEQFF
v_gene: TRBV11-2; abundance: -; j_gene: TRBJ2-7; CDR3aa: CASSFSGATYEQYF
v_gene: TRBV4-2; abundance: -; j_gene: TRBJ2-7; CDR3aa: CASSQDTEPYEQYF
v_gene: TRBV7-3; abundance: -; j_gene: TRBJ2-7; CDR3aa: CASSLIAGDSYEQYF
v_gene: TRBV2; abundance: -; j_gene: TRBJ1-5; CDR3aa: CASSARDTQPQHF
v_gene: TRBV5-6; abundance: -; j_gene: TRBJ2-1; CDR3aa: CASSFGKGMAGNEQFF
v_gene: TRBV7-8; abundance: -; j_gene: TRBJ1-1; CDR3aa: CASSPGPEGAFF
v_gene: TRBV2; abundance: -; j_gene: TRBJ1-1; CDR3aa: CASSDRGRGRPEAFF
v_gene: TRBV5-5; abundance: -; j_gene: TRBJ1-1; CDR3aa: CASSPGGFTEAFF
v_gene: TRBV19; abundance: -; j_gene: TRBJ1-2; CDR3aa: CASKIRGANYGYTF
v_gene: TRBV27; abundance: -; j_gene: TRBJ2-7; CDR3aa: CASSLVSGLTYEQYF
v_gene: TRBV19; abundance: -; j_gene: TRBJ2-1; CDR3aa: CASSISAGGSYNEQFF
v_gene: TRBV7-6; abundance: once; j_gene: TRBJ1-5; CDR3aa: CASSSGQVNQPQHF